These T cell receptor beta chains were read from a single sample in a study of OX40 agonist ivuxolimab in advanced cancers. Method: immunoSEQ multiplex PCR; TCRdb's copy keeps in-frame clones and lacks some. The profile covers about 58,000 clones, with 86% appearing a single time and roughly 0.9% taken by the ten largest. The sample was CD4+ or CD8+ T cells sorted from blood, taken in a trial of the OX40 agonist ivuxolimab. The receptor source for this set is an adult with an advanced solid tumor such as melanoma, head and neck, liver or kidney cancer. Both conserved end residues are part of each CDR3. Each record gives: J gene, V gene, D gene, clone size, CDR3 protein, CDR3 DNA. D genes are given only for firm matches. Size values are once, few and many counts, or a class for expanded clones, and some rows have none.

TRBJ1-5	TRBV4-1	NA	NA	CASSQGGQTHQPQHF	TGCGCCAGCAGCCAAGGAGGGCAGACCCATCAGCCCCAGCATTTT
TRBJ2-5	TRBV5-1	NA	NA	CASSLLLVSGETQYF	TGCGCCAGCAGCTTATTACTTGTTTCCGGAGAGACCCAGTACTTC
TRBJ1-6	TRBV6-1	NA	few	CASSNPRNSPLHF	TGTGCCAGCAGTAACCCTCGAAATTCACCCCTCCACTTT
TRBJ2-5	TRBV7-8	NA	NA	CASSRGQTVLQETQYF	TGTGCCAGCAGCCGAGGACAGACAGTACTCCAAGAGACCCAGTACTTC
TRBJ2-2	TRBV6-1	NA	NA	CASSEAGTGELFF	TGTGCCAGCAGTGAAGCCGGGACCGGGGAGCTGTTTTTT
TRBJ1-5	TRBV7-2	TRBD1	NA	CASSLWGQGVPQPQHF	TGTGCCAGCAGCCTATGGGGACAGGGTGTTCCTCAGCCCCAGCATTTT
TRBJ2-6	TRBV25-1	NA	NA	CASSDVRGRSGANVLTF	TGTGCCAGCAGTGACGTGAGGGGCCGCTCTGGGGCCAACGTCCTGACTTTC
TRBJ2-7	TRBV30	TRBD1	NA	CAWSRDRGYEQYF	TGTGCCTGGAGTCGGGACAGGGGCTACGAGCAGTACTTC
TRBJ1-1	TRBV12-5	TRBD1	NA	CASQQGELPFF	TGTGCTAGTCAACAGGGGGAGTTGCCTTTCTTT
TRBJ1-1	TRBV18	NA	NA	CASSPPAPMNTEAFF	TGTGCCAGCTCACCACCGGCACCGATGAACACTGAAGCTTTCTTT
TRBJ2-7	TRBV19	TRBD1	NA	CASSIPGTGHYEQYF	TGTGCCAGTAGTATCCCCGGGACAGGGCACTACGAGCAGTACTTC
TRBJ1-6	TRBV5-6	TRBD1	NA	CASSYRTGRLSPLHF	TGTGCCAGCAGCTATAGGACAGGGAGATTATCACCCCTCCACTTT
TRBJ1-1	TRBV6-5	NA	once	CASSRGEYTEAFF	TGTGCCAGCAGCCGCGGAGAGTACACTGAAGCTTTCTTT
TRBJ1-1	TRBV15	NA	medium-sized	CATSPTVGGMNTEAFF	TGTGCCACCAGCCCTACCGTAGGTGGGATGAACACTGAAGCTTTCTTT
TRBJ2-7	TRBV10-2	TRBD2	NA	CASRWEGIGEQYF	TGCGCCAGCAGATGGGAGGGGATCGGCGAGCAGTACTTC
TRBJ2-7	TRBV6-1	TRBD2	NA	CASDLGAGGPYEQYF	TGTGCCAGCGACTTAGGAGCGGGGGGGCCCTACGAGCAGTACTTC
TRBJ2-7	TRBV19	TRBD1	NA	CASRTSGQGAWEQYF	TGTGCCAGTAGAACATCGGGACAGGGGGCGTGGGAGCAGTACTTC
TRBJ2-5	TRBV7-2	NA	NA	CASSTTDPARQYF	TGTGCCAGCAGCACGACAGATCCGGCTCGGCAGTACTTC
TRBJ1-2	TRBV14	TRBD1	NA	CASSYRDRGREGYTF	TGTGCCAGCAGCTACCGGGACAGGGGGCGCGAGGGCTACACCTTC
TRBJ1-2	TRBV11-2	NA	NA	CASSLDWDLGYTF	TGTGCCAGCAGCTTAGATTGGGACTTAGGCTACACCTTC
TRBJ2-2	TRBV15	NA	NA	CATSVQGHGELFF	TGTGCCACCAGCGTCCAGGGGCACGGGGAGCTGTTTTTT
TRBJ1-2	TRBV18	NA	NA	CASSPSGVDGYTF	TGCGCCAGCTCACCATCTGGAGTAGATGGCTACACCTTC
TRBJ1-1	TRBV18	NA	NA	CASSGQRMNTEAFF	TGTGCCAGCTCGGGACAACGAATGAACACTGAAGCTTTCTTT
TRBJ1-5	TRBV4-1	TRBD1	NA	CASSRGQGIGQPQHF	TGCGCCAGCAGCCGAGGACAGGGGATCGGTCAGCCCCAGCATTTT
TRBJ2-2	TRBV18	NA	NA	CASSRLGANTGELFF	TGTGCCAGCTCACGCTTGGGAGCGAACACCGGGGAGCTGTTTTTT
TRBJ2-7	TRBV7-6	TRBD1	NA	CASGKTTGAYEQYF	TGTGCCAGCGGCAAAACGACAGGGGCCTACGAGCAGTACTTC
TRBJ2-7	TRBV29-1	TRBD1	NA	CSVGDRGRTYEQYF	TGCAGCGTTGGGGACAGGGGCAGAACCTACGAGCAGTACTTC
TRBJ1-1	TRBV11-2	NA	NA	CASSLGSLTRQMNTEAFF	TGTGCCAGCAGCTTGGGGTCCCTGACTCGACAGATGAACACTGAAGCTTTCTTT
TRBJ1-1	TRBV18	TRBD1	NA	CASSLAQGNEAFF	TGTGCCAGCTCACTAGCACAGGGGAATGAAGCTTTCTTT
TRBJ1-4	TRBV18	NA	NA	CASSQTGTSEKLFF	TGTGCCAGCTCACAGACCGGGACATCAGAAAAACTGTTTTTT
TRBJ1-2	TRBV19	NA	NA	CASSIDAGYGYTF	TGTGCCAGTAGTATAGATGCAGGCTATGGCTACACCTTC
TRBJ1-1	TRBV11-2	TRBD1	NA	CASTADRGVEAFF	TGTGCCAGCACCGCCGACAGGGGAGTTGAAGCTTTCTTT
TRBJ2-1	TRBV25-1	TRBD1	NA	CASSARQGVANEQFF	TGTGCCAGCAGTGCCCGACAGGGTGTAGCCAATGAGCAGTTCTTC
TRBJ2-5	TRBV15	NA	NA	CATSRDPAQETQYF	TGTGCCACCAGCAGAGACCCAGCCCAAGAGACCCAGTACTTC
TRBJ2-2	TRBV5-1	NA	NA	CASSRQGRGTGELFF	TGCGCCAGCAGCCGCCAGGGGCGGGGCACCGGGGAGCTGTTTTTT
TRBJ2-1	TRBV5-1	NA	few	CASSVTGNEQFF	TGCGCCAGCAGCGTTACGGGCAATGAGCAGTTCTTC
TRBJ1-4	TRBV10-3	TRBD1	NA	CAIRQGLIEKLFF	TGTGCCATAAGACAGGGTCTAATTGAAAAACTGTTTTTT
TRBJ2-3	TRBV5-4	NA	NA	CASSLVETDTQYF	TGTGCCAGCAGCTTAGTCGAGACAGATACGCAGTATTTT
TRBJ2-1	TRBV30	NA	NA	CAWSSLGRRGNEQFF	TGTGCCTGGAGTTCACTGGGACGGAGGGGGAATGAGCAGTTCTTC
TRBJ2-4	TRBV7-9	NA	NA	CASSLGPRAGNIQYF	TGTGCCAGCAGCTTAGGACCTCGGGCGGGAAACATTCAGTACTTC
TRBJ1-2	TRBV4-2	NA	NA	CASSQVGGGDGGYTF	TGTGCCAGCAGCCAAGTGGGGGGAGGGGATGGTGGCTACACCTTC
TRBJ1-6	TRBV5-1	NA	NA	CASSLALGANSPIHF	TGCGCCAGCAGCTTGGCCCTGGGAGCTAATTCACCCATCCACTTT
TRBJ1-2	TRBV19	TRBD1	NA	CASSSRGFSYGYTF	TGTGCCAGTAGTAGCAGGGGGTTCAGCTATGGCTACACCTTC
TRBJ1-2	TRBV6-5	NA	NA	CASSYADSRYGYTF	TGTGCCAGCAGTTACGCGGACAGTCGATATGGCTACACCTTC
TRBJ2-2	TRBV18	NA	NA	CASSPEGSVTGELFF	TGTGCCAGCTCACCAGAAGGTTCTGTCACCGGGGAGCTGTTTTTT